Given below is one T cell receptor beta chain in context. The V gene end was trimmed by 5 bases and the J gene end by 4 bases; junction bases not matched to a gene: 5. The CDR3 totals 14 residues. Germline V gives CDR1 KGHSH, CDR2 LQKENI. As originally analysed: Amplification of reference gene primers was used by the study to estimate nucleated cell counts. The table came from immunoSEQ multiplex PCR; TCRdb's copy has only in-frame clones and leaves some out. That table supplies the V and J calls and clone size; D and trimming were determined from the DNA. Found here are some 87,000 clones, more than 70% of them singletons; the top ten hold approximately 18%. The data were taken from a study of blood T cell repertoires in COVID-19. Study at large: The United States, Italy and Spain supplied acute and convalescent COVID-19 samples. Nucleic acid was either cDNA or gDNA, and it came from T cells, B-cell-depleted T cells, or PBMCs.

Specimen: peripheral blood. J is TRBJ1-2 and V is TRBV18; TRBD1 matches 9 bases. The source is a human donor in a cohort sampled during active COVID-19. CDR3 in DNA: TGTGCCAGCTCAACTGGGACAGGGACCTATGGCTACACCTTC. Its translation is CASSTGTGTYGYTF.